Shown below are 9 T cell receptor beta chains from a single sample sequenced in a study of cytomegalovirus exposure and HLA in healthy donors. Primers included in the PCR were 60 Vbeta and 13 Jbeta primers. Sequenced by immunoSEQ multiplex PCR; TCRdb stores in-frame clones only, minus some. The sample shows some 190,000 clones, about 77% of them seen only once. The sample comprised PBMCs. The source of these receptors is a woman in her thirties in good health and CMV-seropositive.

The gene calls are TRBV7-2 and TRBJ2-1; TRBD2 agrees at 8 bases. The length of the CDR3 is 15 residues. Germline V gene sequence: CDR1 SGHTA, CDR2 FQGNSA. Losses at the gene ends were 2 bases for V and 4 bases for J; bases not matched to a gene: 4. The CDR3 nucleotides read TGTGCCAGCAGCTTAAAGCGGGGGATTTACAATGAGCAGTTCTTC. It yields the protein CASSLKRGIYNEQFF.

The chain links TRBV7-2 to TRBJ1-2; D remains unclear. The CDR3 extends over 12 amino acids. The V and J ends lost 3 bases and 10 bases respectively, with 12 bases between them. The germline V gene encodes CDR1 SGHTA and CDR2 FQGNSA. CDR3 sequence: CASSFPGVFYTF. The CDR3 DNA reads TGTGCCAGCAGCTTCCCCGGGGTCTTCTACACCTTC.

V and J are TRBV10-3 and TRBJ1-2; 7 bases align to TRBD1. The CDR3 consists of 14 residues. Germline loops: CDR1 ENHRY, CDR2 SYGVKD. Unmatched junction bases numbered 5, after V lost 2 bases and J lost 5 bases. The CDR3 region is CAISEPDRVYGYTF. CDR3 in DNA: TGTGCCATCAGTGAGCCTGACAGGGTGTATGGCTACACCTTC.

V and J are TRBV7-6 and TRBJ1-5; 9 positions agree with TRBD1. The CDR3 loop spans 14 amino acids. From germline, CDR1 is SGHVS and CDR2 FNYEAQ. J lost 8 bases, V lost 1 base, and 3 bases had no gene match. The CDR3 nucleotides are TGTGCCAGCAGCTTAGGGGACAGGGTCAAGCCCCAGCATTTT. Translated: CASSLGDRVKPQHF.

This sequence joins TRBV4-3 and TRBJ1-2, with D unresolved. Trimming stripped 1 base from V and 7 bases from J, with 16 bases between. The CDR3 covers 15 residues. Germline-derived CDR1 and CDR2 are LGHNA and YSLEER. The CDR3 sequence: CASSQVPTRGIGYTF. The CDR3 DNA is TGCGCCAGCAGCCAAGTACCGACGCGCGGAATTGGCTACACCTTC.

On this clone itself: The same CDR3 also results from other DNA sequences found in this sample. The J gene is TRBJ1-1, the V gene TRBV5-6, with a possible D match to TRBD1 (5 bases). V lost 0 bases and J lost 8, with 5 bases in between. Germline V lookup: CDR1 SGHDT, CDR2 YYEEEE. The CDR3 contains 11 residues. DNA for the CDR3: TGTGCCAGCAGCTTGGACAGGGAAGCTTTCTTT. This codes for CASSLDREAFF.

The rearrangement joins TRBV19 to TRBJ1-2; no clear D gene. CDR3 size: 16 residues. The V and J ends lost 2 bases and 7 bases respectively, with 20 bases between them. Germline CDR1 and CDR2: LNHDA and SQIVND (reference sequence). CDR3 sequence (DNA): TGTGCCAGTAGTATAACGAGGTCGACGCGATATTTTGGCTACACCTTC. It codes for CASSITRSTRYFGYTF.

This chain connects TRBV28 to TRBJ2-5, with TRBD1 identical over 7 bases. V lost 8 bases to trimming and J lost 4 bases; unmatched junction nucleotides: 16. The CDR3 extends over 16 amino acids. Germline V gene data show CDR1 as MDHEN and CDR2 as SYDVKM. CDR3 sequence: CASARSRQGVGETQYF. CDR3 in DNA: TGTGCCAGCGCCCGTTCCCGACAGGGTGTAGGAGAGACCCAGTACTTC.

The chain carries TRBV6-1 and TRBJ2-2; 7 bases line up with TRBD1. The germline V gene has CDR1 MNHNS and CDR2 SASEGT. After removal of 7 bases from V and 7 bases from J, the junction contained 6 bases not matched to a gene. This CDR3 has 13 residues. CDR3 amino acids: CASTRGFGGELFF. As DNA, the CDR3 is TGTGCCAGCACCAGGGGGTTCGGCGGGGAGCTGTTTTTT.